The 22 T cell receptor beta chains below were found in one sample sequenced in a study of blood T cell repertoires in COVID-19. Clones were sequenced by immunoSEQ multiplex PCR, and TCRdb holds only the in-frame ones, with some missing. The data hold 300,000 to 400,000 clones, with about 89% observed a single time. The sequenced material came from peripheral blood. These receptors all come from a woman between 50 and 59 years old who had recovered from COVID-19.

The rearrangement uses TRBV27 and TRBJ2-2; 7 nucleotides line up with TRBD1. V lost 6 bases and J lost 6; bases outside the gene matches: 4. CDR3 length: 13 amino acids. Germline CDR1 reads MNHEY; CDR2 reads SMNVEV (reference sequence). CDR3 residues: CASRRQGAGELFF. In nucleotides, the CDR3 is TGTGCCAGCAGAAGACAGGGAGCCGGGGAGCTGTTTTTT.

The chain employs TRBV7-2 and TRBJ2-7; 10 positions agree with TRBD2. The CDR3 is 15 amino acids. The V gene's germline CDR1 is SGHTA and CDR2 FQGNSA. Trimming cost V 4 bases and J 3 bases; bases outside gene matches: 6. The CDR3 nucleotides are TGTGCCAGCAGCTCGCGGAGCGGGGGGGTCTACGAGCAGTACTTC. Translated, it gives CASSSRSGGVYEQYF.

The V and J genes are TRBV19 and TRBJ1-4, with no clear D. V lost 8 bases, J lost 2 bases, and 9 bases lay in between. The length of the CDR3 is 13 residues. Germline lookup yields CDR1 LNHDA and CDR2 SQIVND (reference sequence). The CDR3 DNA sequence: TGTGCCAGTCGACTCTTGACTAATGAAAAACTGTTTTTT. This encodes CASRLLTNEKLFF.

This chain links TRBV15 with TRBJ2-7, with a weak D call TRBD2 (6 bases). The CDR3 sequence is 15 residues long. Germline loops: CDR1 LNHNV, CDR2 YYDKDF (reference sequence). Trimming took off 2 bases at V and 0 bases at J, with 11 bases between the two ends. CDR3 residues: CATSRPSDASYEQYF. DNA of the CDR3: TGTGCCACCAGCAGACCTAGCGACGCCTCCTACGAGCAGTACTTC.

The table lists this clone with a count of one. The genes are TRBV6-6 and TRBJ2-5; D remains unclear. The CDR3 extends over 12 amino acids. Germline CDR1 and CDR2: MNHNY and SVGAGI (reference sequence). Trimming took off 6 bases at V and 10 bases at J, with 15 bases between the two ends. The CDR3 bases are TGTGCCAGCAGCAGCATCCCGACTGGCCAGTACTTC. The encoded protein is CASSSIPTGQYF.

Only a few counts were recorded for this clone. This CDR3 reads CASGDPGPNEKLFF. The CDR3 coding sequence is TGCGCCAGCGGCGACCCGGGTCCCAATGAAAAACTGTTTTTT. The chain uses TRBV5-1 and TRBJ1-4; D not certain. V dropped 7 bases and J dropped 5 bases, with 15 bases sitting between them. Germline values: CDR1 SGHRS, CDR2 YFSETQ. The CDR3 runs 14 residues.

This chain links TRBV28 with TRBJ1-2; no clear D. In germline, CDR1 is MDHEN, CDR2 SYDVKM. This CDR3 is 12 amino acids long. V lost 1 base and J lost 8, with 8 bases in between. The CDR3 DNA is TGTGCCAGCAGTTTATACCGGGAGGGCTACACCTTC. Translation gives CASSLYREGYTF.

This clone was counted a few times. V is TRBV5-4 and J is TRBJ2-7; 8 positions match TRBD2. The J segment lost 3 bases and the V segment lost 0 bases, leaving 2 bases of the junction unmatched. The CDR3 runs to 14 residues. Per the germline V gene, CDR1 is SGHNT and CDR2 is YYREEE (reference sequence). CDR3 sequence reads: CASSLGGGSYEQYF. The DNA for the CDR3 is TGTGCCAGCAGCTTGGGCGGGGGGAGCTACGAGCAGTACTTC.

The chain links TRBV19 to TRBJ1-3; maybe TRBD1 (6 bases). V lost 3 bases, J lost 0 bases, and 12 bases lay in between. Germline CDR1 LNHDA, CDR2 SQIVND (reference sequence). This CDR3 has 16 residues. DNA of the CDR3: TGTGCCAGTAGTATGGCAGGGGCAAGCTCTGGAAACACCATATATTTT. This gives the protein CASSMAGASSGNTIYF.

The genes are TRBV5-5 and TRBJ2-1; TRBD2 matches at 10 bases. This CDR3 spans 15 amino acids. V shed 4 bases, J shed 4 bases, and the junction held 5 bases outside the gene matches. The germline V gene encodes CDR1 SGHKS and CDR2 YYEKEE (reference sequence). For the CDR3, the DNA is TGTGCCAGCAGCAGGTCTAGCGGGAGTTACAATGAGCAGTTCTTC. Amino acids: CASSRSSGSYNEQFF.

The chain combines TRBV3-1 (or the pseudogene TRBV3-2) with TRBJ2-6; D is unresolved. The CDR3 has 15 residues. Germline V gives CDR1 LGHDT, CDR2 YNNKEL (reference sequence). Trimming cost V 1 base and J 4 bases, with 8 bases left between them. The CDR3 nucleotides read TGTGCCAGCAGCCAAGCAGGAACCGGGGCCAACGTCCTGACTTTC. Residues: CASSQAGTGANVLTF.

The rearrangement uses TRBV25-1 and TRBJ2-2, with a weak D call TRBD2 (7 bases). This CDR3 contains 16 residues. Deletions cut 5 bases from V and 6 bases from J, with 19 bases between. CDR1 and CDR2 (germline): MGHDK, SYGVNS. CDR3 DNA: TGTGCCAGCAGTCCCCCTATGGGGGGGCGGCCCGGGGAGCTGTTTTTT. Its protein product is CASSPPMGGRPGELFF.

As DNA, the CDR3 is TGTGCCAGCAGTTCCGGGACTAGCGGGAGGGTAGATACGCAGTATTTT. This gives the protein CASSSGTSGRVDTQYF. V usage is TRBV25-1 and J usage is TRBJ2-3; TRBD2 matches 16 bases. This CDR3 spans 16 amino acids. CDR1 is MGHDK, CDR2 SYGVNS, per germline. The V gene end was trimmed by 5 bases and the J gene end by 5 bases; junction bases not matched to a gene: 4.

The rearrangement uses TRBV28 and TRBJ1-2; D uncertain. The V end was cut by 8 bases, the J end by 8 bases, with 15 bases between. Per the germline V gene, CDR1 is MDHEN and CDR2 is SYDVKM. The CDR3 length is 12 residues. As DNA, the CDR3 is TGTGCCAGCGGGCGGAGGGCAGTAGGCTACACCTTC. Its protein is CASGRRAVGYTF.

About this clone: No DNA is shown, since the ends of the CDR3 on it are uncertain; the CDR3 is the one TCRdb lists. This chain joins TRBV23-1 and TRBJ2-5; TRBD1, the table's D call, was not compared with the DNA. TRBV23-1 is labeled an ORF, and its function is uncertain. Including both end residues, the CDR3 is 15 amino acids long. CDR3 sequence: CASSSSDRVQETQYF.

The chain uses TRBV10-2 and TRBJ2-7; 9 bases are shared with TRBD2. Unmatched junction bases numbered 9, after V lost 3 bases and J lost 6 bases. The germline V gene encodes CDR1 WSHSY and CDR2 SAAADI. This CDR3 comprises 15 residues. CDR3 in DNA: TGCGCCAGCAGTGAAAGGCGGGAGGGCCGCGGCGAGCAGTACTTC. This codes for CASSERREGRGEQYF.

This chain connects TRBV28 to TRBJ2-5, with D perhaps TRBD2 (6 bases). CDR3 length equals 13 residues. With 8 bases removed from V and 3 bases from J, the gap between germline ends came to 13 bases. Germline V gives CDR1 MDHEN, CDR2 SYDVKM. CDR3 amino acids: CASGRGAEETQYF. The CDR3 coding sequence is TGTGCCAGCGGGCGCGGGGCGGAAGAGACCCAGTACTTC.

V gene TRBV7-9 combines with J gene TRBJ2-3, with 13 bases matching TRBD2. Germline V gene lookup returns CDR1 SEHNR and CDR2 FQNEAQ (reference sequence). Losses at the gene ends were 6 bases for V and 2 bases for J; bases not matched to a gene: 5. The CDR3 sequence is 16 residues long. This CDR3 is CASSRLAGGITDTQYF. CDR3 coding DNA: TGTGCCAGCAGTCGACTAGCGGGGGGCATCACAGATACGCAGTATTTT.

CDR3 residues: CASSTKGQGRDTQYF. For the CDR3, the DNA is TGTGCCAGCAGTACTAAGGGACAGGGGAGAGATACGCAGTATTTT. J is TRBJ2-3 and V is TRBV28; 10 bases line up with TRBD1. The CDR3 covers 15 residues. Germline trimming cut 5 bases from V and 5 bases from J; bases unmatched to any gene: 7. Germline assignment: CDR1 MDHEN and CDR2 SYDVKM.

The V call is TRBV11-2, the J call TRBJ2-3, with D perhaps matching TRBD2 (5 bases). Per the germline V gene, CDR1 is SGHAT and CDR2 is FQNNGV. This CDR3 comprises 16 residues. With 3 bases removed from V and 4 bases from J, the gap between germline ends came to 17 bases. The CDR3 nucleotides read TGTGCCAGCAGCTTCTTATCAGGCATGCGGGCAGATACGCAGTATTTT. Translation gives CASSFLSGMRADTQYF. Combining the CDR3 with reference TRBV11-2 and TRBJ2-3 gives the whole variable domain EAGVAQSPRYKIIEKRQSVAFWCNPISGHATLYWYQQILGQGPKLLIQFQNNGVVDDSQLPKDRFSAERLKGVDSTLKIQPAKLEDSAVYLCASSFLSGMRADTQYFGPGTRLTVL.

The rearrangement links TRBV28 to TRBJ1-5; D might be TRBD1 (5 bases). The CDR3 consists of 11 residues. Germline V CDR1 and CDR2: MDHEN, SYDVKM. Between the trimmed V and J ends, which lost 10 bases and 6 bases, there was a span of 10 bases. In DNA, the CDR3 is TGTGCCAACGGTAGGGGTCAGCCCCAGCATTTT. This codes for CANGRGQPQHF.

The genes are TRBV19 and TRBJ2-1; TRBD2 matches 7 bases. Losses at the gene ends were 1 base for V and 8 bases for J; bases not matched to a gene: 8. Germline CDR1 LNHDA, CDR2 SQIVND (reference sequence). This CDR3 contains 15 residues. The CDR3 region is CASSIVSLGGYEQFF. The CDR3 region has the DNA TGTGCCAGTAGTATAGTCAGTTTGGGGGGGTATGAGCAGTTCTTC.